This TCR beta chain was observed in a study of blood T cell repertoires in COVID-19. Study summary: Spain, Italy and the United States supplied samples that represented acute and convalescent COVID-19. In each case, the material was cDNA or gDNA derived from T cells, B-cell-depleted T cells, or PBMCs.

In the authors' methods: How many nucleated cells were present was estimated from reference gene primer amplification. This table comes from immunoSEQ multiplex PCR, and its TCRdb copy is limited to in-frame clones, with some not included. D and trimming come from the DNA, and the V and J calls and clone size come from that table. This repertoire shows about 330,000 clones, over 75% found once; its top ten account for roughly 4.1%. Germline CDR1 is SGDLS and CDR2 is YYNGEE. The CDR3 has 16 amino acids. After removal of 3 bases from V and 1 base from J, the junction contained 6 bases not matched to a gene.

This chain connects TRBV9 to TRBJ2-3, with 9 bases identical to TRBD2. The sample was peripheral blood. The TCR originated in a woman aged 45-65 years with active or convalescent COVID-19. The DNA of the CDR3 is TGTGCCAGCAGCGCCCCTCGCGGGAGGGGCACAGATACGCAGTATTTT. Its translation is CASSAPRGRGTDTQYF. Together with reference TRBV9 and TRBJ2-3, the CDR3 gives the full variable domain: DSGVTQTPKHLITATGQRVTLRCSPRSGDLSVYWYQQSLDQGLQFLIQYYNGEERAKGNILERFSAQQFPDLHSELNLSSLELGDSALYFCASSAPRGRGTDTQYFGPGTRLTVL.